The clone carrying this T cell receptor beta chain occurred a few times. This sample stems from a study of blood T cell repertoires in COVID-19. This table comes from immunoSEQ multiplex PCR, and its TCRdb copy is limited to in-frame clones, with some not included. The sample contains around 190,000 clones, 80% to 90% of which appear only once. Specimen: peripheral blood. The clonotype comes from a man younger than 30 who had recovered from COVID-19.

CDR3 amino acids: CASSLQGSYEQYF. The CDR3 bases are TGTGCCAGTAGTCTTCAGGGGTCCTACGAGCAGTACTTC. The V and J genes are TRBV19 and TRBJ2-7; possibly TRBD1 for D (6 bases). The V gene's germline CDR1 is LNHDA and CDR2 SQIVND (reference sequence). V was shortened by 5 bases and J by 1 base, with 9 bases between the two germline ends. The CDR3 runs 13 residues.